These T cell receptor beta chains were read from a single sample in a study of cytomegalovirus exposure and HLA in healthy donors. This table comes from immunoSEQ multiplex PCR, and its TCRdb copy is limited to in-frame clones, with some not included. Of fewer than 200,000 clones listed, 80% were seen once; the top ten hold around 4.3%. The specimen was PBMCs. The origin of the receptors is a woman aged 45-65 years in good health and CMV-seropositive. Both conserved end residues are part of each CDR3. D genes are given only for firm matches. A row's size may be missing; if present it is once, few, many or a size class.

J,D,V,size,DNA,CDR3
TRBJ2-7,TRBD1,TRBV18,.,TGTGCCAGCTCACCTAGGGCGGGACAGGCCTACGAGCAGTACTTC,CASSPRAGQAYEQYF
TRBJ1-4,.,TRBV5-1,.,TGCGCCAGCAGCCCGCAGGGTTATCGGAGTGAAAAACTGTTTTTT,CASSPQGYRSEKLFF
TRBJ1-4,TRBD1,TRBV7-2,once,TGTGCCAGCAGCTTCCCAGGGGGATATGAAAAACTGTTTTTT,CASSFPGGYEKLFF
TRBJ1-1,.,TRBV4-3,.,TGCGCCAGCAGCCATGAGACCGGGGGAATGAACACTGAAGCTTTCTTT,CASSHETGGMNTEAFF
TRBJ1-6,.,TRBV9,.,TGTGCCAGCAGCGCGGGGGTCCCCTATAATTCACCCCTCCACTTT,CASSAGVPYNSPLHF
TRBJ2-5,TRBD2,TRBV27,.,TGTGCCAGCAGTAGTAAAGGACTAGCGGGGGACCACTTC,CASSSKGLAGDHF
TRBJ1-3,TRBD1,TRBV2,.,TGTGCCAGCACGCAGGGGGAATTTGCTGGAAACACCATATATTTT,CASTQGEFAGNTIYF
TRBJ1-4,TRBD1,TRBV27,.,TGTGCCAGCAGGGCGAGATACTCCGGGACAGGGGATGAAAAACTGTTTTTT,CASRARYSGTGDEKLFF
TRBJ2-1,TRBD2,TRBV7-2,.,TGTGCCAGCAGCCCCGTCGGGACTAGCGGGAATGTGGGTTACAATGAGCAGTTCTTC,CASSPVGTSGNVGYNEQFF
TRBJ1-6,TRBD1,TRBV27,.,TGTGCCACCCGGGACAGCCGAAATTCACCCCTCCACTTT,CATRDSRNSPLHF
TRBJ2-7,.,TRBV9,.,TGTGCCAGCAGCGTAGGGACCGGGGGTACCTACGAGCAGTACTTC,CASSVGTGGTYEQYF
TRBJ1-6,.,TRBV30,once,TGTGCCTGGAGCCCGTTCGCAGGCCTCTATAATTCACCCCTCCACTTT,CAWSPFAGLYNSPLHF
TRBJ2-7,.,TRBV12-1,.,TGTGCCAGCAGCTCCCGGACTAGCGGCTACGAGCAGTACTTC,CASSSRTSGYEQYF
TRBJ2-5,.,TRBV18,.,TGTGCCAGCTCGCTCCGATCAGGGCTGGAGACCCAGTACTTC,CASSLRSGLETQYF
TRBJ2-7,.,TRBV7-9,.,TGTTCCAGCAGCCCACCCGGTAGCTTCTCCTACGAGCAGTACTTC,CSSSPPGSFSYEQYF
TRBJ2-1,TRBD2,TRBV7-3,few,TGTGCCAGCAGCTTAACGGGCGCGGGAGTTGGGTACAATGAGCAGTTCTTC,CASSLTGAGVGYNEQFF
TRBJ2-1,.,TRBV28,.,TGTGCCAGCAAGGGAGAATCCTACAATGAGCAGTTCTTC,CASKGESYNEQFF
TRBJ2-2,.,TRBV5-1,.,TGCGCCAGCAGCTCAGACAGAACCGGGGAGCTGTTTTTT,CASSSDRTGELFF
TRBJ2-7,TRBD1,TRBV5-1,once,TGCGCCAGCACAGCCGGGACAGGGAACTACGAGCAGTACTTC,CASTAGTGNYEQYF
TRBJ2-2,TRBD2,TRBV6-4,.,TGTGCCAGCACCCCGGGACTAGAGAACACCGGGGAGCTGTTTTTT,CASTPGLENTGELFF
TRBJ2-7,.,TRBV29-1,once,TGCAGCGTTCGGACGGACTTATACGAGCAGTACTTC,CSVRTDLYEQYF
TRBJ2-3,.,TRBV11-2,.,TGTGCCAGCAGCTTCTCGGCTAGCTCGGCAGATACGCAGTATTTT,CASSFSASSADTQYF
TRBJ2-1,TRBD2,TRBV7-9,few,TGTGCCAGCAGCGACACGCGTCTAGCGGGAGGGCCGCCCAATGAGCAGTTCTTC,CASSDTRLAGGPPNEQFF
TRBJ1-5,.,TRBV9,.,TGTGCCAGCAGCGCCGGGACTCCTGATCAGCCCCAGCATTTT,CASSAGTPDQPQHF
TRBJ1-1,.,TRBV5-1,once,TGCGCCAGCAGCTTGGAATCCGGGAACACTGAAGCTTTCTTT,CASSLESGNTEAFF
TRBJ2-1,TRBD2,TRBV6-1,once,TGTGCCAGCAGTGATCAAGGGGGTAGCGGGGGGGCGGGGTACAATGAGCAGTTCTTC,CASSDQGGSGGAGYNEQFF
TRBJ2-3,.,TRBV13,once,TGTGCCAGCAGCTCCGTCGGGTTGGTGGGCACAGATACGCAGTATTTT,CASSSVGLVGTDTQYF
TRBJ2-3,.,TRBV25-1,.,TGTGCCAGCGGGGCGACGGATACGCAGTATTTT,CASGATDTQYF
TRBJ1-5,TRBD1,TRBV5-1,few,TGCGCCAGCAGCTCCGCAGGGGGCCAGAACCATAGCAATCAGCCCCAGCATTTT,CASSSAGGQNHSNQPQHF
TRBJ2-4,.,TRBV7-9,once,TGTGCCAGCAGCCTCTCCGGGACAATCGTGGAGAACATTCAGTACTTC,CASSLSGTIVENIQYF
TRBJ2-7,.,TRBV4-1,few,TGCGCCAGCAGCCAAGAGGACACCTACTACGAGCAGTACTTC,CASSQEDTYYEQYF
TRBJ1-2,.,TRBV5-6,.,TGTGCCAGCAGCCCAACAGGAGACTATGGCTACACCTTC,CASSPTGDYGYTF
TRBJ2-7,TRBD1,TRBV6-1,.,TGTGCCAGCAGTGTCAACAGGGGGACAGGGGAGCAGTACTTC,CASSVNRGTGEQYF
TRBJ1-6,.,TRBV30,.,TGTGCCTGGAGCGGTAATTCACCCCTCCACTTT,CAWSGNSPLHF
TRBJ1-1,TRBD1,TRBV6-1,.,TGTGCCAGCGGAGCCGCCGGGACAGGTGTAGCTTTCTTT,CASGAAGTGVAFF
TRBJ1-1,.,TRBV6-6,few,TGTGCCAGCATTTATAGAGCTGAAGCTTTCTTT,CASIYRAEAFF
TRBJ2-3,TRBD2,TRBV9,.,TGTGCCAGCAGCCTCAGACTAGCGGGGGATACGCAGTATTTT,CASSLRLAGDTQYF
TRBJ1-2,.,TRBV29-1,once,TGCAGCGCCAGGTACCCCGGTGGCTACACCTTC,CSARYPGGYTF
TRBJ1-1,.,TRBV4-2,.,TGTGCCAGCAGCCAAGATCTCGGGTCTGAAGCTTTCTTT,CASSQDLGSEAFF
TRBJ2-7,.,TRBV5-4,once,TGTGCCAGCAGCCCCAAGGGGGACGGATCCTACGAGCAGTACTTC,CASSPKGDGSYEQYF
TRBJ1-2,.,TRBV2,once,TGTGCCAGCAGTGTAGAGCCTTTATTTTATGGCTACACCTTC,CASSVEPLFYGYTF
TRBJ2-7,TRBD1,TRBV6-4,.,TGTGCCAGCAGGGAAGGGGGCAGGGACGAGCAGTACTTC,CASREGGRDEQYF
TRBJ2-3,.,TRBV6-4,.,TGTGCCAGCAGTGGTCAACTATTTACAGATACGCAGTATTTT,CASSGQLFTDTQYF
TRBJ2-7,TRBD2,TRBV7-8,.,TGTGCCAGCAGCCCCCCCCCGGGACTAGCGGGGGGGCCAAGGTACGAGCAGTACTTC,CASSPPPGLAGGPRYEQYF
TRBJ1-4,TRBD1,TRBV5-1,.,TGCGCCAGCAGCTTGGCTCTGGGACAGGGGAATGAAAAACTGTTTTTT,CASSLALGQGNEKLFF
TRBJ2-3,.,TRBV5-6,.,TGTGCCAGCAGACCGTCTGAAGGGGCGCAGTATTTT,CASRPSEGAQYF
TRBJ2-7,TRBD2,TRBV13,.,TGTGCCAGCAGCCTCCGGACTAGCGGGGGGTCCCCCCAAGAGCAGTACTTC,CASSLRTSGGSPQEQYF
TRBJ2-3,.,TRBV10-3,.,TGTGCCATCAGTGAGTTGGGACTGGCTACGTCAGATACGCAGTATTTT,CAISELGLATSDTQYF
TRBJ2-3,TRBD1,TRBV11-2,once,TGTGCCAGCAGCTCTAACCCTGGCAGGGGGCGTACAGATACGCAGTATTTT,CASSSNPGRGRTDTQYF
TRBJ1-1,TRBD1,TRBV9,.,TGTGCCAGCAGCGTAGATTACGGGACAGATAAAAAGGCTTTCTTT,CASSVDYGTDKKAFF
TRBJ2-3,.,TRBV21-1,.,TGTGCCAGCAGCAAGGGACTAGCGGGAGCTAGCACAGATACGCAGTATTTT,CASSKGLAGASTDTQYF
TRBJ2-1,.,TRBV7-7,.,TGTGCTAGCAGCTTAGGTGGAGTCAATGAGCAGTTCTTC,CASSLGGVNEQFF